This entry is about one T cell receptor (beta chain). The sample originates from a study of blood T cell repertoires in COVID-19. Study-wide background: The United States, Italy and Spain supplied acute and convalescent COVID-19 samples. T cells, B-cell-depleted T cells, or PBMCs provided the cDNA or gDNA that served as material.

The authors' processing: Reference gene primer amplification yielded estimated nucleated cell counts. Repertoires were generated with immunoSEQ multiplex PCR, while TCRdb's copy carries only in-frame clones and drops some. Clone size and V and J calls were adopted from that table, with D and trimming inferred from the DNA. The data contain tens of thousands of clones, roughly 90% of them singletons. CDR3 length: 16 residues. V lost 0 bases and J lost 4; bases outside the gene matches: 9. From germline, CDR1 is SGHAT and CDR2 FQNNGV. Material: peripheral blood. This clonotype originated in a man between 60 and 75 years old with active COVID-19. The chain employs TRBV11-2 and TRBJ2-7; 7 bases are shared with TRBD2. The CDR3 DNA follows: TGTGCCAGCAGCTTAGATGGGGGGAGGGCCTTATACGAGCAGTACTTC. This codes for CASSLDGGRALYEQYF.